These 6 T cell receptor beta chains were sequenced from one sample in a study of cytomegalovirus exposure and HLA in healthy donors (dated by TCRdb to the late 2010s). The receptor library was made with the immunoSEQ multiplex PCR assay. TCRdb's version of the immuneACCESS table is confined to in-frame rearrangements and falls short of the full clone set. An unresolved V gene accounts for under half of the shortfall where checked; the remainder is of unknown origin. The sample includes 120,000 to 150,000 clones, with roughly nine tenths observed a single time. About 2.8% of the sample belongs to the ten largest clones. The material sequenced was PBMCs. The receptors were gathered from a man between 18 and 35 years old in good health and CMV-seronegative.

This sequence joins TRBV4-2 and TRBJ1-2; possibly TRBD1 for D (6 bases). The CDR3 spans 16 residues. The V end lost 0 bases, the J end lost 6 bases, and 17 bases lay between the germline ends. CDR1 and CDR2 (germline): LGHNA, YNFKEQ. CDR3 nucleotides: TGTGCCAGCAGCCAAGATGGGGGGGCTGTAGGGGATGGCTACACCTTC. Its protein product is CASSQDGGAVGDGYTF.

J is TRBJ2-1 and V is TRBV7-8, with 7 positions matching TRBD1. The trim removed 5 bases at V and 3 bases at J, leaving 4 bases unmatched. CDR3 length: 14 residues. Germline loops: CDR1 SGHVS, CDR2 FQNEAQ. CDR3 region: CASSVGQVYNEQFF. CDR3 bases: TGTGCCAGCAGCGTAGGACAGGTCTACAATGAGCAGTTCTTC. The full variable domain, its missing parts supplied by reference TRBV7-8 and TRBJ2-1, is GAGVSQSPRYKVAKRGQDVALRCDPISGHVSLFWYQQALGQGPEFLTYFQNEAQLDKSGLPSDRFFAERPEGSVSTLKIQRTQQEDSAVYLCASSVGQVYNEQFFGPGTRLTVL.

The chain employs TRBV7-9 and TRBJ2-5, with D perhaps TRBD1 (5 bases). Germline V CDR1 and CDR2: SEHNR, FQNEAQ (reference sequence). The CDR3 runs to 15 residues. Between the trimmed V and J ends, which lost 5 bases and 4 bases, there was a span of 17 bases. CDR3 amino acids: CASSKETVATETQYF. The CDR3 coding sequence is TGTGCCAGCAGCAAAGAGACAGTTGCTACAGAGACCCAGTACTTC.

The chain is built from TRBV27 and TRBJ1-2; D possibly corresponds to TRBD1 (6 bases). Germline V gives CDR1 MNHEY, CDR2 SMNVEV (reference sequence). This CDR3 is 16 amino acids long. The V end lost 3 bases, the J end lost 2 bases, and 16 bases lay between the germline ends. Here the CDR3 reads CASSFAGEGRNYGYTF. The CDR3 bases are TGTGCCAGCAGTTTCGCAGGGGAAGGCCGGAACTATGGCTACACCTTC.

The V call is TRBV11-2, the J call TRBJ2-1; 8 nucleotides match TRBD2. This CDR3 has 15 residues. With V trimmed by 7 bases and J by 3 bases, 8 bases remained unmatched. Germline V CDR1 and CDR2: SGHAT, FQNNGV. CDR3 bases: TGTGCCAGCACCCTCGCGGGAGGTATCTACAATGAGCAGTTCTTC. This codes for CASTLAGGIYNEQFF.

This sequence joins TRBV2 and TRBJ1-2; D remains unclear. The CDR3 spans 13 residues. Between the trimmed V and J ends, which lost 8 bases and 0 bases, there was a span of 10 bases. The germline V gene encodes CDR1 SNHLY and CDR2 FYNNEI. CDR3 sequence: CASRKQTNYGYTF. DNA of the CDR3: TGTGCCAGCCGAAAACAGACTAACTATGGCTACACCTTC.